A selection of T cell receptor beta chains follows, all from one sample in a study of T-cell memory formation after mild COVID-19. From the 5' RACE reads, TCRdb called clonotypes with MiXCR, one entry per CDR3 protein. The data show about 470,000 distinct CDR3 sequences, roughly 23% seen once. The specimen sequenced was PBMCs or a T cell subset sorted from them (not recorded which). The receptors shown here come from an adult woman who had mild COVID-19 (a few samples of this study predate the infection). Cell type and time point are not known. Both conserved end residues are part of each CDR3. A D gene is named only where the DNA matches it firmly. A clone size is listed for some rows: how often the clone was seen (once, few, many), or a class if it is expanded.

size	V	D	J	DNA	CDR3
.	TRBV3-1	.	TRBJ2-3	TGTGCCAGCAGCCTTTATTGGGGGGGCCTGGATACGCAGTATTTT	CASSLYWGGLDTQYF
.	TRBV7-7	.	TRBJ2-2	TGTGCTAGCAGCCCTAGGGGTACAGCCAACACCGGGGAGCTGTTTTTT	CASSPRGTANTGELFF
few	TRBV7-3	.	TRBJ2-2	TGTGCCAGCGGTAATATGGAGACAGATCCCGGGGAGCTGTTTTTT	CASGNMETDPGELFF
.	TRBV27	TRBD2	TRBJ2-5	TGTGCCAGCAGTTGGGGCGGGGGGTTGGAGACCCAGTACTTC	CASSWGGGLETQYF
.	TRBV29-1	.	TRBJ2-2	TGCAGCGTGAGGGGGGCTCCTGAGACCACCGGGGAGCTGTTTTTT	CSVRGAPETTGELFF
.	TRBV4-2	.	TRBJ2-7	TGTGCCAGCAGCCAAGAGGTTGCGTCTCCCAGGGCCTACGAGCAGTACTTC	CASSQEVASPRAYEQYF
.	TRBV6-2/TRBV6-3	.	TRBJ1-5	TGTGCCAGCAGGTCCGACAAACCTAGCAATCAGCCCCAGCATTTT	CASRSDKPSNQPQHF
many	TRBV7-8	TRBD1	TRBJ1-4	TGTGCCAGCAGCCCGAGGACAGGGCTGAATGAAAAACTGTTTTTT	CASSPRTGLNEKLFF
.	TRBV4-2	.	TRBJ2-1	TGTGCCAGCAGCCAAGGGAGCGGGCTTCACAATGAGCAGTTATTC	CASSQGSGLHNEQLF
few	TRBV12-3/TRBV12-4	.	TRBJ1-6	TGTGCCAGCAGTAACCGGGACACAGGATATTCGCCAGAATTT	CASSNRDTGYSPEF
few	TRBV3-1	TRBD2	TRBJ2-1	TGTGCCAGCAGCCAAGGACTAGCGGGGTCCGCCGAGCAGTTCTTC	CASSQGLAGSAEQFF
few	TRBV9	.	TRBJ1-5	TGTGCCAGCAGTGGCCGGGGGGGGCGTGGACAGCCCCAGCATTTT	CASSGRGGRGQPQHF
few	TRBV7-2	.	TRBJ1-1	TGTGCCAGCAGTTTCTCTCGGGGGGGGAACACTGAAGCTTTCTTT	CASSFSRGGNTEAFF
.	TRBV5-1	TRBD2	TRBJ2-5	TGCGCCAGCAGCTTGGAGGGGTTTAGCGGGAGTGTTTTGATGGAGACCCAGTACTTC	CASSLEGFSGSVLMETQYF
.	TRBV5-1	.	TRBJ2-3	TGCGCCAGCAGCTCCTGGGAGGTGAGCAGCACAGATACGCAGTATTTT	CASSSWEVSSTDTQYF
.	TRBV7-8	TRBD2	TRBJ2-4	TGTGCCAGCAGCTATGATTGGCGGGGGGCCAAAAACATTCAGTACTTC	CASSYDWRGAKNIQYF
.	TRBV5-1	TRBD1	TRBJ2-7	TGCGCCAGCAGCTTGGCCGGACAGGGGAGTGCGTACGAGCAGTACTTC	CASSLAGQGSAYEQYF
.	TRBV29-1	.	TRBJ2-7	TGCATCCTCGGGTCAGTGCAGTACTTC	CILGSVQYF
few	TRBV7-2	.	TRBJ2-3	TGTGCCAGCAGCTTAATAGGGCGGGCCCGTTCTAGCACAGATACGCAGTATTTT	CASSLIGRARSSTDTQYF
.	TRBV27	.	TRBJ2-3	TGTGCCAGCAGTTTATCTGCCCAGAGCACAGATACGCAGTATTTT	CASSLSAQSTDTQYF
.	TRBV29-1	TRBD1	TRBJ2-1	TGCAGCGTTGCTAGACAGGGGGGGAACTACAATGAGCAGTTCTTC	CSVARQGGNYNEQFF
.	TRBV6-2/TRBV6-3	.	TRBJ2-7	TGTGCCAGCAGTACCTCGGGACTGAGCTACGAGCAGTACTTC	CASSTSGLSYEQYF
.	TRBV6-6	TRBD2	TRBJ2-3	TGTGCCAGCAGTTGGTATAGCGGGGGGGGCAGCACAGATACGCAGTATTTT	CASSWYSGGGSTDTQYF
few	TRBV27	.	TRBJ2-6	TGTGCCAGCAGTTTCTACCCTCTGGGGGCCAACGTCCTGACTTTC	CASSFYPLGANVLTF
few	TRBV7-6	.	TRBJ2-3	TGTGCCAGCAGCTTTTTTGGCATGAATACTGAGGATACGCAGTATTTT	CASSFFGMNTEDTQYF
.	TRBV5-1	.	TRBJ1-1	TGCGCCAGCAGCTTGGTACCGGGCCGTGGAAGGAACACTGAAGCTTTCTTT	CASSLVPGRGRNTEAFF
.	TRBV12-3/TRBV12-4	TRBD1	TRBJ2-7	TGTGCCAGCAGTATTGGACAGGGTGAGGAGCAGTACTTC	CASSIGQGEEQYF
few	TRBV29-1	TRBD1	TRBJ1-5	TGCAGCGCCGGGGACAGGGAGAATCAGCCCCAGCATTTT	CSAGDRENQPQHF
.	TRBV20-1	TRBD1	TRBJ1-2	TGCAGTGCTAGAAACAGACAGGGCGCCTATGGCTACACCTTC	CSARNRQGAYGYTF
.	TRBV24-1	.	TRBJ2-7	TGTGCCACCAGTGACCCTGTATGGGCGTCAGTTTACGAGCAGTACTTC	CATSDPVWASVYEQYF
.	TRBV4-2	TRBD2	TRBJ2-3	TGTGCCAGCAGCCTGGAGACTGGACTAGCGGGGGGCCGCTTCACAGATACGCAGTATTTT	CASSLETGLAGGRFTDTQYF
few	TRBV20-1	TRBD2	TRBJ2-5	TGCAGTGCCTCGTACCACAGCGGGAGGGCCAGTAAAGAGACCCAGTACTTC	CSASYHSGRASKETQYF
.	TRBV3-1	TRBD2	TRBJ2-2	TGTGCCAGCAGCCAAGGGGCTAGCGGGGGCCGGGAGCTGTTTTTT	CASSQGASGGRELFF
.	TRBV20-1	TRBD1	TRBJ2-7	TGCAGTGCGCGACAGGGGGGCTCCTACGAGCAGTACTTC	CSARQGGSYEQYF
many	TRBV9	.	TRBJ2-7	TGTGCCAGCAGCGTATCGGGTAGCGCCTACGAGCAGTACTTC	CASSVSGSAYEQYF
few	TRBV5-1	.	TRBJ2-7	TGCGCCAGCAGCTTGGAAGGGACGACGGATCCCTACGAGCAGTACTTC	CASSLEGTTDPYEQYF
few	TRBV5-6	.	TRBJ1-2	TGTGCCAGCAGCTTGCGGGGCAGGGCCGGGAACTATGGCTACACCTTC	CASSLRGRAGNYGYTF
.	TRBV7-8	.	TRBJ1-1	TGTGCCAGCAGCTTAGAAAGGTTCGGGGTCGGCACTGAAGCTTTCTTT	CASSLERFGVGTEAFF
.	TRBV10-3	TRBD2	TRBJ2-5	TGTGCCATCCAGGCCTCTAGCGGGCAAGAGACCCAGTACTTC	CAIQASSGQETQYF
once	TRBV7-3	.	TRBJ1-2	TGTGCCAGCAGCCTCCGTCCGGGAGACTATGGCTACACCTTC	CASSLRPGDYGYTF
few	TRBV6-5	TRBD2	TRBJ2-4	TGTGCCAGCAGTCCCGGGCTAGCGGAAAGGGGCATTCAGTACTTC	CASSPGLAERGIQYF
once	TRBV19	.	TRBJ1-6	TGTGCCAGTACCCAGGGGCAGGTCTATAATTCACCCCTCCACTTT	CASTQGQVYNSPLHF
few	TRBV20-1	.	TRBJ2-2	TGCAGTGCTAGCGCCACGCGGGGTTTCACCGGGGAGCTGTTTTTT	CSASATRGFTGELFF
few	TRBV12-3/TRBV12-4	.	TRBJ2-3	TGTGCCAGCAGTTTAGGGTACGCCGGCACAGATACGCAGTATTTT	CASSLGYAGTDTQYF
few	TRBV11-2	.	TRBJ2-1	TGTGCCAGCAGCATAACAGGGTCCTACAATGAGCAGTTCTTC	CASSITGSYNEQFF